The 19 T cell receptor beta chains in this list originate from one sample, sequenced in a study of breast tumors, draining lymph nodes, adjacent tissues. Each CDR3 protein is one row after TCRdb ran MiXCR on the multiplex PCR reads. The sample has about 200,000 distinct CDR3 sequences; roughly 31% are singletons. Breast cancer patients provided tissue from their axillary draining lymph nodes. Sequencing was done on a sample of axillary lymph node tissue. Receptors originate from a female donor with breast cancer. Some clones in this sample may be carry-over from other donors' samples.

There are a few counts of this clonotype. The chain is built from TRBV20-1 and TRBJ2-1; 9 bases match TRBD2. The CDR3 spans 15 residues. CDR1 and CDR2 from the germline V gene are DFQATT and SNEGSKA (reference sequence). Germline trimming cut 1 base from V and 10 bases from J; bases unmatched to any gene: 11. The CDR3 coding sequence is TGCAGTGCTAGAGGTGGCCTAGCGGGGCCCGGGGAGCAGTTCTTC. This codes for CSARGGLAGPGEQFF.

This clonotype has a count of ten or more. This chain uses TRBV6-6 with TRBJ2-7, with TRBD2 matching 7 bases. The V segment lost 6 bases and the J segment 2 bases; nucleotides outside the gene matches: 7. The CDR3 has 14 residues. Germline CDR1 and CDR2: MNHNY and SVGAGI (reference sequence). CDR3 in DNA: TGTGCCAGCAGCTCCATAGCGGGTGCCTACGAGCAGTACTTC. This encodes CASSSIAGAYEQYF.

Regarding this clonotype: Germline and junction disagree at one end, which may indicate a read error. J is TRBJ1-4 and V is TRBV7-9; D is uncertain. The germline gives CDR1 SEHNR, CDR2 FQNEAQ (reference sequence). The CDR3 is 14 residues long. CDR3 region: CVSSLTQAGEKLFF. CDR3 bases: TGCGTCAGCAGCCTGACGCAGGCCGGTGAAAAACTGTTTTTT.

Of note for this clonotype: It may be a read error: a sequence one base away is much more abundant. In DNA form, the CDR3 reads TGTGCCAGCAGTCGGAGCGGGTCTGGGACCCAGTACTTC. The encoded protein is CASSRSGSGTQYF. The rearrangement links TRBV6-1 to TRBJ2-5; TRBD2 might be the D (6 bases). The V end was cut by 5 bases, the J end by 7 bases, with 14 bases between. The CDR3 has 13 residues. Germline-derived CDR1 and CDR2 are MNHNS and SASEGT.

The gene calls are TRBV20-1 and TRBJ2-5; 7 bases map to TRBD1. The end of the DNA aligns better with TRBJ2-7, so the J call may be wrong. CDR3 length equals 13 residues. From germline, CDR1 is DFQATT and CDR2 SNEGSKA (reference sequence). The CDR3 DNA reads TGCAGTGCTACTCGACAGGGTGACTACGAGCAGTACTTC. This encodes CSATRQGDYEQYF.

The chain couples TRBV24-1 to TRBJ2-6; 11 bases match TRBD1. This CDR3 comprises 19 residues. The V gene's germline CDR1 is KGHDR and CDR2 SFDVKD. Trimming removed 3 bases from V and 4 bases from J; junction bases left unmatched: 10. Here the CDR3 reads CATSDPGQGVGTGANVLTF. The CDR3 region has the DNA TGTGCCACCAGTGATCCGGGACAGGGGGTTGGCACCGGGGCCAACGTCCTGACTTTC.

This clonotype was detected ten times or more. The J gene is TRBJ2-3, the V gene TRBV9, with D perhaps matching TRBD2 (5 bases). Deletions cut 0 bases from V and 1 base from J, with 9 bases between. In germline, CDR1 is SGDLS, CDR2 YYNGEE. The CDR3 contains 15 residues. This CDR3 is CASSVADGGTDTQYF. The CDR3 region has the DNA TGTGCCAGCAGCGTAGCCGACGGGGGCACAGATACGCAGTATTTT.

This chain uses TRBV6-9 with TRBJ1-1; D is undetermined. CDR3 length equals 13 residues. Germline CDR1 and CDR2: MNHGY and SVAAGI. V lost 6 bases and J 1 base, leaving 9 bases between the germline ends. The CDR3 nucleotides read TGTGCCAGCAGATCCCTCACGAACACTGAAGCTTTCTTT. Encoded protein: CASRSLTNTEAFF.

About this clonotype: One end of the junction does not line up with germline, which may come from a read error. V is TRBV3-1 and J is TRBJ1-3; D unresolved. This CDR3 spans 15 amino acids. The germline CDR1 and CDR2 sequences are LGHDT and YNNKEL (reference sequence). As DNA, the CDR3 is TGTACCAGCAGCCCGGGTCTTCCCTCTGGAAACACCATATATTTT. It is translated as CTSSPGLPSGNTIYF.

This clonotype was picked up a small number of times. A much larger clone lies one base from this, so it may be a read error. The rearrangement joins TRBV20-1 to TRBJ2-5; 8 nucleotides align to TRBD1. The CDR3 is made up of 12 amino acids. CDR1 is DFQATT and CDR2 is SNEGSKA in the germline V gene (reference sequence). CDR3 coding DNA: TGCAGTGCTAGTGGACAGGGCGAGACCCAGTGCTTC. Encoded protein: CSASGQGETQCF.

The chain links TRBV20-1 to TRBJ1-1; unclear D gene. Germline assignment: CDR1 DFQATT and CDR2 SNEGSKA (reference sequence). This CDR3 region has 13 residues. Trimming left V 3 bases short and J 4 bases short, with 12 bases between. Here the CDR3 DNA reads TGCAGTGCTAGTGGGGTGGAGGTCACTGAAGCTTTCTTT. It yields the protein CSASGVEVTEAFF.

On this clonotype: The junction differs from germline at one of its ends, possibly a read error. The rearrangement uses TRBV28 and TRBJ1-4, with D unclear. This CDR3 comprises 11 residues. CDR1 and CDR2 (germline): MDHEN, SYDVKM. The CDR3, as DNA: TGTGCCAGCAGCCCCGGCGAAAAACTGCTTTTT. Protein product: CASSPGEKLLF. Full variable domain (rest looked up from reference TRBV28 and TRBJ1-4): DVKVTQSSRYLVKRTGEKVFLECVQDMDHENMFWYRQDPGLGLRLIYFSYDVKMKEKGDIPEGYSVSREKKERFSLILESASTNQTSMYLCASSPGEKLLFGSGTQLSVL.

This clonotype was seen only a few times. The CDR3 here is CASSFGGGRPGETQYF. Here the CDR3 DNA reads TGTGCCAGCAGTTTTGGGGGGGGACGCCCAGGGGAGACCCAGTACTTC. The chain is built from TRBV27 and TRBJ2-5; TRBD2 agrees at 7 bases. Trimming at V came to 3 bases and at J to 5 bases, leaving 12 bases not matched to a gene. From germline, CDR1 is MNHEY and CDR2 SMNVEV (reference sequence). The CDR3 sequence is 16 residues long.

About this clonotype itself: A read error may explain this, as a much larger clone is one base away. The rearrangement uses TRBV20-1 and TRBJ1-2; the D is unclear. This CDR3 has 12 amino acids. Germline V gene data show CDR1 as DFQATT and CDR2 as SNEGSKA (reference sequence). CDR3 protein: CSASPGTHGSTF. CDR3 DNA: TGCAGTGCTAGCCCCGGAACCCATGGCTCCACCTTC.

The rearrangement joins TRBV11-1 to TRBJ2-1; D is undetermined. The CDR3 extends over 13 amino acids. Trimming shortened V by 8 bases and J by 5 bases, and 13 bases separated the two germline ends. The germline gives CDR1 SGHAT, CDR2 FQDESV (reference sequence). The CDR3 loop is CASCPLMDNEQFF. CDR3 in DNA: TGTGCCAGCTGCCCCCTTATGGACAATGAGCAGTTCTTC.

Many counts were recorded for this clonotype. This sequence joins TRBV5-8 and TRBJ1-3; D ambiguous. This CDR3 region has 11 residues. Trimming stripped 3 bases from V and 6 bases from J, with 4 bases between. Germline-derived CDR1 and CDR2 are SGHTS and YDEGEE. CDR3 protein: CASSSPNTIYF. In DNA form, the CDR3 reads TGTGCCAGCAGCTCACCAAACACCATATATTTT.

This clonotype has ten or more counts. V and J are TRBV5-1 and TRBJ1-4; D call uncertain. The CDR3 is 15 residues long. Trimming stripped 0 bases from V and 3 bases from J, with 9 bases between. Germline V CDR1 and CDR2: SGHRS, YFSETQ. This CDR3 reads CASSLGTTPNEKLFF. Written as DNA, the CDR3 is TGCGCCAGCAGCTTGGGGACCACCCCTAATGAAAAACTGTTTTTT.

The rearrangement uses TRBV28 and TRBJ2-5; D might be TRBD1 or TRBD2, each matching 5 bases. The CDR3 is made up of 16 amino acids. Germline V lookup: CDR1 MDHEN, CDR2 SYDVKM. Trimming shortened V by 4 bases and J by 5 bases, and 20 bases separated the two germline ends. The CDR3 DNA sequence: TGTGCCAGCAGTTCACCCCCCCAGGGAGCCGGGGAGACCCAGTACTTC. As protein: CASSSPPQGAGETQYF.

On this clonotype: Possible read error: a much larger clone is one base away. V usage is TRBV3-1 and J usage is TRBJ2-3; 7 bases map to TRBD1. Germline assignment: CDR1 LGHDT and CDR2 YNNKEL (reference sequence). The CDR3 contains 13 residues. The CDR3 coding sequence is TGTGCCGGCAGCCAAGAGGGGGCGGATACGCAGTATTTT. It translates to CAGSQEGADTQYF.